This T cell receptor beta chain was found in a study of blood T cells in healthy people across ages. Study-wide points: The study found more naive CD4+ cells and higher diversity in long-lived than aged donors. Any changes in expanded clonotypes were possibly confounded, as donor CMV status remained unknown.

Using a J-beta primer mix together with a sample-barcoded 5' primer, a second PCR was run for about 7 to 12 cycles. A template-switch adaptor with 12 random nucleotides tagged each cDNA molecule. In TCRdb, the 5' RACE reads were re-called with MiXCR into one record per CDR3 protein. The table has hundreds of thousands of distinct CDR3 sequences, about 37% seen once. The sample holds a few counts of this clonotype. Its antigen is unidentified. The TCR sequence derives from a man in his late teens or twenties in good health. Specimen: blood.

CDR3 DNA sequence: TGTGCCATCAGTGGACTAGCGGGCACAGATACGCAGTATTTT. Translating gives CAISGLAGTDTQYF. The chain uses TRBV10-3 and TRBJ2-3; TRBD2 matches 9 bases. This CDR3 is built from 14 residues. Trimming cost V 4 bases and J 1 base; bases outside gene matches: 0. CDR1 is ENHRY, CDR2 SYGVKD, per germline.